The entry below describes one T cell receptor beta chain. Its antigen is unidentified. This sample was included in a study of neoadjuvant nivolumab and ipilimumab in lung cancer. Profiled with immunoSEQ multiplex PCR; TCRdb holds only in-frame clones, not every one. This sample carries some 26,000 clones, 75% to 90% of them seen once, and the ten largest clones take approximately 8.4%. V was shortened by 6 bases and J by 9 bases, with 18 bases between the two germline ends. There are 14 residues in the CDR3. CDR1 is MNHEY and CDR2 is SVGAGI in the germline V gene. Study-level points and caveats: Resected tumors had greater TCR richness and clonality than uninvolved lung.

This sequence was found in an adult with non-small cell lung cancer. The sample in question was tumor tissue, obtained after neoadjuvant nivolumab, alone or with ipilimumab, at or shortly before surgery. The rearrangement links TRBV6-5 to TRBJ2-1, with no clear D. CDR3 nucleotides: TGTGCCAGCAGCCCCTACGCCGGTGTTGCTGAGCAGTTCTTC. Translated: CASSPYAGVAEQFF.